The sequence of this T cell receptor beta chain was determined in a study of blood T cell repertoires in COVID-19 (dated by TCRdb to the early 2020s). About the study as a whole: Collaborator samples came from the United States, Italy and Spain and covered acute and convalescent phases of COVID-19. Deeply sampled blood TCRbeta repertoires from subjects exposed to, actively infected with, or recovered from COVID-19 were included in the dataset. The prospective study material was composed of cDNA or gDNA derived from T cells, B-cell-depleted T cells, or PBMCs. Where available, HLA class I and class II types were taken from metadata supplied by the sample provider and were not determined by assay-based typing. A de-identified subject ID, COVID-19 status, age in years and sex were almost always included in the sample metadata. Samples came from the ongoing ImmuneRACE study (first 160 participants) plus 1,254 subjects from 6 global collaborators. A freely available public database, intended as a resource for researchers studying the immune response to SARS-CoV-2, is where the repertoires were released.

In the prospective study, participants were 18 to 89 years old, resided in about two dozen geographic areas of the United States, and were enrolled through a virtual design. To assign participants to cohorts, the prospective study relied on clinical history that participants themselves reported in a screening survey and a study questionnaire. Mobile phlebotomists in the prospective study collected whole blood, serum and a nasopharyngeal or oropharyngeal swab from every participant. Additional blood draws and questionnaires over an approximately 2-month period could optionally be provided by prospective study participants. Before DNA extraction, blood samples from the prospective study were shipped at room temperature or frozen. Per the germline V gene (reference sequence), SEHNR is the CDR1 and FQNEAQ is the CDR2. From its cysteine to its phenylalanine, the CDR3 spans 12 amino acids. Left in the record is the CDR3 DNA by itself, 36 bases read in frame from the first base.

The immunoSEQ Assay, a bias-controlled multiplex PCR, was used to amplify TCRbeta CDR3 regions from genomic DNA. The authors' pipeline ran thus. Within the assay, amplification of reference gene primers was used to estimate how many nucleated cells each sample contained. To quantify the absolute abundance of each unique TCRbeta CDR3 rearrangement, sequence reads were collapsed and filtered. Productive Simpson clonality was computed per sample as the square root of Simpson's diversity index over productive rearrangements. As stored in TCRdb, this immuneACCESS dataset retains in-frame rearrangements with V and J assigned. A fraction of the clones does not appear; measured against another copy, unresolved V genes explain less than half of the discrepancy, and the remainder lacks a known reason. That table gives V, J and clone size, and the DNA gave D and trimming. A total of roughly 360,000 clones appear in this sample, roughly 88% of them only once. The top ten clones comprise around 0.97% of the sample.

Here is what the overall study found, with its caveats: Clinical and demographic metadata were provided uncurated, with the amount varying by source and participant.

With regard to this clone: The antigen it recognizes is unknown. Its ends do not fully match the called genes, so a read error is possible.

The clonotype was recovered from a woman in her 30s with acute COVID-19. Material for sequencing was PBMCs or T cells enriched from blood (not recorded which). The chain uses TRBV7-9 and TRBJ2-3, and 10 junctional nucleotides match TRBD1. CDR3 loop: CASSFAGTGEDF. The DNA is TGTGCCAGCAGCTTCGCCGGGACAGGGGAGGATTTT. The reference TRBV7-9 and TRBJ2-3 proteins fill in what lies around the CDR3, so the full variable domain reads DTGVSQNPRHKITKRGQNVTFRCDPISEHNRLYWYRQTLGQGPEFLTYFQNEAQLEKSRLLSDRFSAERPKGSFSTLEIQRTEQGDSAMYLCASSFAGTGEDFGPGTRLTVL.